This T cell receptor (beta chain) was sequenced during a study of OX40 agonist ivuxolimab in advanced cancers. The wider study: Ivuxolimab, an agonistic anti-OX40 (CD134) antibody, was given to patients.

TCRdb's table, derived via immunoSEQ multiplex PCR, lists solely in-frame clones and lacks some. Of 71,000 or so clones detected, more than 70% appear once; the ten largest clones hold 8.2%. The CDR3 spans 11 residues. In germline, CDR1 is MNHNY, CDR2 SVGAGI (reference sequence). V was pared by 5 bases and J by 7 bases, with 3 bases between. The study sampled blood at baseline, cycle 4 day 1, and cycle 7 day 1. The TCR originated in an adult with an advanced solid tumor such as melanoma, head and neck, liver or kidney cancer. The sample was CD4+ or CD8+ T cells sorted from blood, taken in a trial of the OX40 agonist ivuxolimab. The chain links TRBV6-6 to TRBJ1-6, with no clear D. The CDR3 sequence is CASSQNSPLHF. CDR3 DNA sequence: TGTGCCAGCAGTCAGAATTCACCCCTCCACTTT.